The source of this TCR beta chain is a study of identical twins (dated by TCRdb to 2016 to 2017). Background on the whole study: To test whether fetal clonotypes persist, the study used deep sequencing on TCR alpha and beta repertoires from monozygotic twins, unrelated adults of various ages, and cord blood. To rule out contamination, the twin experiments were replicated at different times with different library preparation protocols.

Ten or more counts support this clonotype. The clone's antigen remains unknown. No much larger clonotype is one base removed from it; base qualities were not supplied. General findings and caveats noted by the study authors: Fewer insertions were carried by abundant cord blood beta clonotypes; a weaker similar trend was observed in young adult naive repertoires, while no such trend was observed in memory repertoires. Compared with coincidental sharing between unrelated individuals, out-of-frame TCR alpha sequences shared between twins had an excess of sequences with low generation probability. A weaker excess of twin sharing was found in beta out-of-frame sequences because the signal-to-noise ratio was lowered by fewer shared sequences. Zero-insertion analyses could be partly confounded by invariant T cells such as MAIT and iNKT, although diverse VJ usage argued against such confounding for most clonotypes. In monozygotic twins, out-of-frame TCR alpha sharing was systematically underestimated by recombination models, although the models agreed with sharing between unrelated individuals. Because the same donors could not be followed over many years, the conclusions relied on cross-sectional statistical analysis.

Every donor in the study was a healthy Caucasian. Three unrelated non-twin adults were additionally sequenced: a male aged 18 to 30, a male aged 50 to 60 and a female aged 50 to 60. Miltenyi CD45RO+ enrichment and human naive T-cell isolation kits were used to isolate memory (CD45RO+) and naive T cells from PBMC. Library preparation was by 5' RACE. TCRdb records Illumina HiSeq 2000 as the sequencer. Template switching introduced a universal primer binding site; the final cDNA contained a unique molecular identifier, enabling accurate counting of TCR cDNA molecules. First-strand cDNA for TCR alpha and beta chains was synthesized from specific primers in the conserved constant-segment region. To control for contamination, every cDNA library was double barcoded, receiving both a SMART-Mk sample barcode and Illumina barcodes. TruSeq adapter sequences and Illumina sample barcodes were added in two successive PCR steps. Sequencing of the TCR alpha and beta cDNA libraries was done on the Illumina HiSeq platform using custom primers. As for the original processing: Unique molecular identifiers were extracted from raw reads with MiGEC, and CDR3 positions were determined with MiXCR. Recombination models were inferred per individual with the repgenHMM and IGoR tools using an EM algorithm. Shared clonotype analysis was performed with the tcR package in R, normalizing sharing by the product of cloneset sizes. To study raw recombination without the effects of thymic and clonal selection, out-of-frame nonproductive sequences were analyzed. The public sequencing data were trimmed at Q25 with fastp and processed into clonotypes with MiXCR by TCRdb, which kept only in-frame beta chains. Each record represents a unique CDR3 protein, reported with the most common genes and DNA among its rows. What appears here as the V and J calls and clone size reflects TCRdb's work, not the paper's. The sample includes approximately 690,000 distinct CDR3 sequences, with 5.5% to 6.5% observed a single time. 1.5% to 2% of the sample rests with the top ten.

For CDR1 and CDR2, the germline V gene lists KGHDR and SFDVKD. V and J are trimmed by 4 bases and 1 base, and the gene matches miss 5 bases of the junction. The CDR3 covers 15 residues, taking in both the cysteine and the phenylalanine. Only the CDR3 DNA is retained, 45 bases long and in frame from the first base. Sequencing was done on a sample of naive T cells sorted from blood. The cell subset or site tag for this specimen amounts to: cells isolated with a human naive T-cell isolation kit. The sequence joins TRBV24-1 to TRBJ2-5, with 7 bases matching TRBD1. The sequence was obtained from a young man in good health. Here the CDR3 is given as CATSEADRFQETQYF. The bases read TGTGCCACCAGTGAAGCGGACAGGTTCCAAGAGACCCAGTACTTC.